This T cell receptor (beta chain) derives from a study of glioma-infiltrating T cells (TCRdb year 2016). Regarding the complete study: The low-grade gliomas were WHO grade II oligodendrogliomas or astrocytomas, while the glioblastomas were WHO grade IV tumors sampled at initial diagnosis rather than at recurrent diagnosis. To gauge divergence between tissue and blood T-cell populations, every tissue-infiltrating repertoire was compared against the peripheral blood repertoire from the same patient. Three low-grade glioma patients, several primary glioblastoma patients, and three non-glioma patients who contributed non-neoplastic brain tissue made up the paired cohort. Glioma tissue, non-neoplastic brain tissue and matched peripheral blood mononuclear cells were used as sources from which TCR alpha- and beta-chain repertoires were sequenced. Glioma patients received dexamethasone for six or fewer days before surgery. For blood libraries, the target was roughly 4.5- to 11-fold sequencing coverage of 900,000 to 1,000,000 peripheral T cells.

This clonotype was found many times. Which antigen it targets is not known. No much larger clone is present one base from it, and per-base qualities are unavailable. Points the paper makes about the study in general: VJ-independent divergence between tissue and blood was below expectation in non-neoplastic patients but above expectation in all gliomas, especially low-grade gliomas. Group comparisons rested on small numbers: three non-neoplastic, three low-grade glioma and several glioblastoma patients. Very few CDR3 sequences were shared between tissue and blood, attributed to high CDR3 diversity and limited sampling. A signature set of shared blood CDR3 motifs marked patients with low tissue-blood divergence and was depleted in highly divergent patients.

The iRepertoire nested amplicon-rescue multiplex PCR (arm-PCR) platform was used to amplify TCR alpha and beta CDR3 regions from RNA. The input for one-step reverse transcription and amplification was about 85-450 ng of tissue mRNA or PBMC total RNA. Following bead purification, Illumina adapters were added through a secondary multiplex PCR, and the libraries were then gel-purified between 200 and 400 bp. Demultiplexing relied on internal 6-nucleotide barcodes carried by the libraries. Libraries were sequenced on an Illumina MiSeq with 2x220 or 2x250 nucleotide paired-end reads. Regarding the original processing steps: Paired reads were merged using FLASH 1.2.11 and aligned with BWA-MEM to the GRCh37 human genome, and TRA and TRB reads were then extracted. V and J assignment used an IMGT-derived reference of cassette sequences and CDR3 motifs that included pseudogenes. Reads were translated in three frames, and productive CDR3s were defined as those with a C...FGXG motif and no stop codons. Clonotypes were defined as unique combinations of V-J cassette pair and CDR3 amino acid sequence. Hamming distance filtering was applied to reads, with thresholds set by the sequence error rate of each sample in mapped regions. The public reads were quality trimmed at Q25 with fastp and then assembled into clones with MiXCR by TCRdb, keeping productive beta chains. Each entry is one CDR3 protein sequence, shown with its most common DNA and genes. The V and J calls and clone size come from TCRdb's table, not from the authors' own analysis. This sample is represented by about 400,000 distinct CDR3 sequences; about two fifths of them were singletons. The ten largest make up around 12% of the sample.

Immediately after resection, surgical brain or tumor specimens were cryofrozen in liquid nitrogen, and peripheral blood cells were collected at the same time. V sheds 0 bases and J sheds 4 bases, leaving 7 bases between their ends. The germline V gene encodes CDR1 DFQATT and CDR2 SNEGSKA (reference sequence). Measured from the cysteine to the phenylalanine, the CDR3 is 13 residues long. The read is trimmed to its CDR3 DNA, 39 bases read in frame from base 1. This receptor was obtained from a human donor with low-grade glioma or glioblastoma, undergoing nonglioma brain surgery, or in good health (not recorded which). The sample taken for sequencing was glioma tissue, nonneoplastic brain tissue, or PBMCs (not recorded which). The sequence is built from TRBV20-1 and TRBJ1-5; the D gene is not confidently resolved. For the CDR3, the sequence is CSARDSGNQPQHF. The DNA reads TGCAGTGCTAGAGATTCGGGGAATCAGCCCCAGCATTTT.